This TCR beta chain was sequenced in a study of T-cell memory formation after mild COVID-19. Overall study context: Largely donor-specific sequence clusters came from a couple of donors.

V lost 1 base, J lost 6 bases, and 19 bases lay in between. Germline CDR1 MNHEY, CDR2 SVGEGT. The CDR3 has 17 amino acids. TCRdb reanalysed the 5' RACE reads using MiXCR and keeps one entry per CDR3 protein. The table includes about 430,000 distinct CDR3 sequences, around 17% detected once. Findings and limits, study-wide: Proof of SARS-CoV-2 specificity was absent for the second-wave clones that crested on day 37. In pre-infection memory, a portion of responding clones appeared, which suggested that cross-reactive memory joined. Contracting CD8+ clones were enriched in EMRA, CD4+ mainly in CM and EM.

Concerning this clonotype itself: Its specificity is not known.

The sequencing input was PBMCs or a T cell subset sorted from them (not recorded which). The J gene is TRBJ2-4, the V gene TRBV6-2 or TRBV6-3; a possible D gene is TRBD1 (7 bases). The TCR originated in a man between 18 and 29 years old who had mild COVID-19 (a few samples of this study predate the infection). Cell type and time point are not known. CDR3 bases: TGTGCCAGCAGTTACTATGATCCCCAGGGGGGAAGAAACATTCAGTACTTC. Translated: CASSYYDPQGGRNIQYF.